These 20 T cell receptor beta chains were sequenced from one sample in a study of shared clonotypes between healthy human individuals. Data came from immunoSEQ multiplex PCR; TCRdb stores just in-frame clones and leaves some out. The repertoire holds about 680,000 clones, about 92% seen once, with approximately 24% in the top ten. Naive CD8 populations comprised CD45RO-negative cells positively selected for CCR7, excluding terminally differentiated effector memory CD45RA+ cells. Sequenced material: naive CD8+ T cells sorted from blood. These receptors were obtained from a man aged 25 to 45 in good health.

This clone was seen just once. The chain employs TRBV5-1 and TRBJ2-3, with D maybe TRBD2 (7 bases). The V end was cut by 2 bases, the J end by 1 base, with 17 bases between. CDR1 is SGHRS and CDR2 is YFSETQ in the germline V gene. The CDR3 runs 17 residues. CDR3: CASSFGGGSEGTDTQYF. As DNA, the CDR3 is TGCGCCAGCAGCTTTGGGGGCGGGAGTGAAGGCACAGATACGCAGTATTTT.

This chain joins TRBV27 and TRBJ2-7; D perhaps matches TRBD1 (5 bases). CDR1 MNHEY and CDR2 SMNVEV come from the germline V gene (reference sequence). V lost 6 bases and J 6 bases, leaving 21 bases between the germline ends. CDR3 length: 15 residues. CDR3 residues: CASSPIGHPPGEQYF. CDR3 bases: TGTGCCAGCAGCCCAATTGGACATCCTCCTGGCGAGCAGTACTTC.

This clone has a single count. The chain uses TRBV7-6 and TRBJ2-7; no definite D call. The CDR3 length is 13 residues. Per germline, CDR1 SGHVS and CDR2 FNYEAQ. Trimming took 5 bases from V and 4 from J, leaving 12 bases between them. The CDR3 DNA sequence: TGTGCCAGCAGCCCCAAGGGTCCTTACGAGCAGTACTTC. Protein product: CASSPKGPYEQYF. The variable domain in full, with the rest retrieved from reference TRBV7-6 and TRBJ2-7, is GAGVSQSPRYKVTKRGQDVALRCDPISGHVSLYWYRQALGQGPEFLTYFNYEAQQDKSGLPNDRFSAERPEGSISTLTIQRTEQRDSAMYRCASSPKGPYEQYFGPGTRLTVT.

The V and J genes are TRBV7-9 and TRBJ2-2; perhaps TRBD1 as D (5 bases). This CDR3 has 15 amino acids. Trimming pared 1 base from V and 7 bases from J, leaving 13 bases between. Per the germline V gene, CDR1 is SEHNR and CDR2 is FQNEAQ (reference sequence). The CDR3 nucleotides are TGTGCCAGCAGCTTAGTTCTCCCCCAGGGCGGGGAGCTGTTTTTT. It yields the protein CASSLVLPQGGELFF.

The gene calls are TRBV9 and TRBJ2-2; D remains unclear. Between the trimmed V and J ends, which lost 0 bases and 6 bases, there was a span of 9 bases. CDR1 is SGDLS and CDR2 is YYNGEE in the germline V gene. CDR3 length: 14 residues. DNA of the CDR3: TGTGCCAGCAGCGTAGGGCCCACCGCCGGGGAGCTGTTTTTT. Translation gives CASSVGPTAGELFF.

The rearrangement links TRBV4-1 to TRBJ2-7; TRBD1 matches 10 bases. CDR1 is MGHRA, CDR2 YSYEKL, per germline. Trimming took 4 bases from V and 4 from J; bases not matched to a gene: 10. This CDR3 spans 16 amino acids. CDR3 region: CASSLLATGGSYEQYF. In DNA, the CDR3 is TGCGCCAGCAGCCTCCTCGCGACAGGGGGCAGTTACGAGCAGTACTTC.

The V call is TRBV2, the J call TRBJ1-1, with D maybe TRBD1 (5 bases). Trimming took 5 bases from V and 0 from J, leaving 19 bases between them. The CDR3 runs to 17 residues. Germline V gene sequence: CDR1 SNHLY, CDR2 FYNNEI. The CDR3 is CASSPPGLRYVNTEAFF. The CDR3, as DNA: TGTGCCAGCAGTCCTCCGGGACTCCGATATGTGAACACTGAAGCTTTCTTT.

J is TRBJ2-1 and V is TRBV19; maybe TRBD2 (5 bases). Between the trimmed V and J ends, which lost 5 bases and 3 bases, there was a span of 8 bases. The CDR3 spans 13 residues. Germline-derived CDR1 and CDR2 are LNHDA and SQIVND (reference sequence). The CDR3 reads CASSFDYYNEQFF. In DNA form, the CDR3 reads TGTGCCAGTAGTTTTGACTACTACAATGAGCAGTTCTTC.

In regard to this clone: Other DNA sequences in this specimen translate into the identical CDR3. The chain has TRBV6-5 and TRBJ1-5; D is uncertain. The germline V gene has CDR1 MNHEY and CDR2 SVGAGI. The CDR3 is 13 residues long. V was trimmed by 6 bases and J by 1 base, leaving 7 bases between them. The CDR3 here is CASSLGSNQPQHF. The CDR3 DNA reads TGTGCCAGCAGCCTTGGGAGCAATCAGCCCCAGCATTTT.

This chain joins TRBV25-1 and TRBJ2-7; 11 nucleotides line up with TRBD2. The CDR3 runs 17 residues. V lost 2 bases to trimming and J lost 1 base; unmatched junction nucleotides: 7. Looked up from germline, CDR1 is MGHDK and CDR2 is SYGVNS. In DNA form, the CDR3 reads TGTGCCAGCAGTGAACTAGCGGGAGGTGGCCATTCCTACGAGCAGTACTTC. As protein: CASSELAGGGHSYEQYF.

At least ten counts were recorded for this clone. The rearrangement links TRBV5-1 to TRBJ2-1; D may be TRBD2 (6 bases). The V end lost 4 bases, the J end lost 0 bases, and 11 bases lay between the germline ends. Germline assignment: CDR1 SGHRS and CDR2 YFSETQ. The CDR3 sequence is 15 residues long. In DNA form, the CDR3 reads TGCGCCAGCAGCGTAGCGGAGAGCTCCTACAATGAGCAGTTCTTC. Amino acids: CASSVAESSYNEQFF.

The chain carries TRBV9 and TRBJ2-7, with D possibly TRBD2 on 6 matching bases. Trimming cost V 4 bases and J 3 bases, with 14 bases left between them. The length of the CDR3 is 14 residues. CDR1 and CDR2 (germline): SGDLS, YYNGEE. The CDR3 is CASSPGGSHYEQYF. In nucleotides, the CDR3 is TGTGCCAGCAGCCCCGGGGGTAGTCACTACGAGCAGTACTTC.

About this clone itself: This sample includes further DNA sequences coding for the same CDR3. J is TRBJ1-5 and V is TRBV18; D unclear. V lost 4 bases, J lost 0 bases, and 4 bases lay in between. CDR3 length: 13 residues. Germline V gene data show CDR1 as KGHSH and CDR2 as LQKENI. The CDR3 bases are TGTGCCAGCTCACGGGATAGCAATCAGCCCCAGCATTTT. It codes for CASSRDSNQPQHF.

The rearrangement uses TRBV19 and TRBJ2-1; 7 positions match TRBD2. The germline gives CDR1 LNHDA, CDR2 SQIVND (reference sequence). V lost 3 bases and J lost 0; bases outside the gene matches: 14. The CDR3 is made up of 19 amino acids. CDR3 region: CASSIGAGGGRDSYNEQFF. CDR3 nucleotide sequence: TGTGCCAGTAGTATTGGTGCCGGGGGAGGGAGGGACTCCTACAATGAGCAGTTCTTC.

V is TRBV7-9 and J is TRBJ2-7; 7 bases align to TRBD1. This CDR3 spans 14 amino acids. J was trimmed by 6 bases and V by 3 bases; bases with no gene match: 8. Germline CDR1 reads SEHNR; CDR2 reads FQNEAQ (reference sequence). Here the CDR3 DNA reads TGTGCCAGCAGCTTCGACAGGGCGGCTGGCGAGCAGTACTTC. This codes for CASSFDRAAGEQYF.

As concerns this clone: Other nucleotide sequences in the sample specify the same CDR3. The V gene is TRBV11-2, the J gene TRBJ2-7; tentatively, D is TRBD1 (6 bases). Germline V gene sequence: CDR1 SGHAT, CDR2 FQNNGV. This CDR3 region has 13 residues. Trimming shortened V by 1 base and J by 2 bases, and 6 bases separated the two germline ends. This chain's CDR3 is CASSLGTAYEQYF. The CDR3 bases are TGTGCCAGCAGCTTAGGGACAGCCTACGAGCAGTACTTC.

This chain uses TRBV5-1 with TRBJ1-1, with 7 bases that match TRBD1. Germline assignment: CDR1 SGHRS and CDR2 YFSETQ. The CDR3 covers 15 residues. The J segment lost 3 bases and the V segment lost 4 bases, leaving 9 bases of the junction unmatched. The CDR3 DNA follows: TGCGCCAGCAGCCAAATTACAGGGGAGGACACTGAAGCTTTCTTT. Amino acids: CASSQITGEDTEAFF.

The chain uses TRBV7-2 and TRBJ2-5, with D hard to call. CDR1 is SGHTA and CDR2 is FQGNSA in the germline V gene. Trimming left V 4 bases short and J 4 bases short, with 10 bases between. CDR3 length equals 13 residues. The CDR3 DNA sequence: TGTGCCAGCAGCTCTGGGCCATTAGAGACCCAGTACTTC. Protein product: CASSSGPLETQYF.

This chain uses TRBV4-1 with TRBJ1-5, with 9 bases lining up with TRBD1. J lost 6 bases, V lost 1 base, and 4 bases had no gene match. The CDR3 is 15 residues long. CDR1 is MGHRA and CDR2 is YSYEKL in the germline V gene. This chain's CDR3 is CASSQVQGASQPQHF. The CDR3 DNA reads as TGCGCCAGCAGCCAAGTACAGGGGGCGAGTCAGCCCCAGCATTTT.

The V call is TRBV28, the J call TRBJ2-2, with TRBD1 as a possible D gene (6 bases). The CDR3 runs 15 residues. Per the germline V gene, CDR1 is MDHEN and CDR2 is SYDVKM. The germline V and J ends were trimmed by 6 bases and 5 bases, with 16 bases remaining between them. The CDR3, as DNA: TGTGCCAGCAGGTTCATAGCCGGACAGACCGGGGAGCTGTTTTTT. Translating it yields CASRFIAGQTGELFF.